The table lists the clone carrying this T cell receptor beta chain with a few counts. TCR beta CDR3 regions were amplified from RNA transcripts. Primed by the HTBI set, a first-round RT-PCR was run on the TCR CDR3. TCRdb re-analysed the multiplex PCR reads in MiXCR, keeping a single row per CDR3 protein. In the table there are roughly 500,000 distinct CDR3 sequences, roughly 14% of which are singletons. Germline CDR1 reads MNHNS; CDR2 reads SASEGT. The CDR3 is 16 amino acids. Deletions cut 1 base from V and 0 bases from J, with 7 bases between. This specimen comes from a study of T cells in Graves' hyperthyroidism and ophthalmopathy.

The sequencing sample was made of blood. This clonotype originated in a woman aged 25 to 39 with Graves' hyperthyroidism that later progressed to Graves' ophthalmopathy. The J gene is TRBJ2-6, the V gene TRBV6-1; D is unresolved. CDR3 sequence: CASSEVYSSGANVLTF. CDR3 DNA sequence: TGTGCCAGCAGTGAAGTTTATAGCTCTGGGGCCAACGTCCTGACTTTC.